This TCR beta chain was captured in a study of blood T cell repertoires in COVID-19. Turning to the study itself: Some COVID-19 samples were acute and others convalescent; all came from the United States, Italy and Spain. T cells, B-cell-depleted T cells, or PBMCs supplied cDNA or gDNA.

Per the germline V gene, CDR1 is SGHRS and CDR2 is YFSETQ. The length of the CDR3 is 15 residues. The V and J ends lost 4 bases and 2 bases respectively, with 15 bases between them. In the source study's methods: Amplification of reference gene primers provided the estimated nucleated cell counts. Data came from immunoSEQ multiplex PCR; TCRdb stores just in-frame clones and leaves some out. V and J calls and clone size are copied from that table; D and trimming were computed from the DNA. The sample records 50,000 to 65,000 clones, 72% being singletons. Patients of the Seattle cohort, enrolled during active infection, were followed longitudinally.

This clonotype was obtained from a woman aged 70-85 years with COVID-19, enrolled during active disease. Sequenced input: peripheral blood. The chain is built from TRBV5-1 and TRBJ1-1; D is unclear. The CDR3 is CASSRGGAGNTEAFF. CDR3 DNA sequence: TGCGCCAGCAGCCGGGGAGGAGCTGGAAACACTGAAGCTTTCTTT.